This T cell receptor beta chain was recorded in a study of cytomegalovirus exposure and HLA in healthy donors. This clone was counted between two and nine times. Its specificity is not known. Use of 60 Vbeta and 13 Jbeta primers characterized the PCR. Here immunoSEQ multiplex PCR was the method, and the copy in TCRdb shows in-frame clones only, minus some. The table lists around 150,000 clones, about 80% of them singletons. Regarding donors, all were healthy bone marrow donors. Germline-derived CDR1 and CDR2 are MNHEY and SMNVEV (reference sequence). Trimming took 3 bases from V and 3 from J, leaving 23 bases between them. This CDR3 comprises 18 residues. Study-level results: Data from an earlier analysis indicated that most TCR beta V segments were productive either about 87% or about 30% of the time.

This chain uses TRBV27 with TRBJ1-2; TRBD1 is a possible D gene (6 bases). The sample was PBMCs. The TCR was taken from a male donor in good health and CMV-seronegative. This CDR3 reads CASSFRTREGGADYGYTF. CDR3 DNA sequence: TGTGCCAGCAGTTTCCGTACTAGGGAGGGGGGGGCGGACTATGGCTACACCTTC.